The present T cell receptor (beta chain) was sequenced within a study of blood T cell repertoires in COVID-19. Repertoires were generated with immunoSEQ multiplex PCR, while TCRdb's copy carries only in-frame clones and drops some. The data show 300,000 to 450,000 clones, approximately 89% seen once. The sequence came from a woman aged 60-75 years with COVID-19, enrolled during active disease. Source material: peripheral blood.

The CDR3, as DNA: TGTGCCAGTAGTGCGGACAGGGGCACAGATACGCAGTATTTT. It encodes CASSADRGTDTQYF. This chain connects TRBV19 to TRBJ2-3; 8 bases are shared with TRBD1. Germline V lookup: CDR1 LNHDA, CDR2 SQIVND (reference sequence). The CDR3 consists of 14 residues. The trim removed 5 bases at V and 1 base at J, leaving 2 bases unmatched.